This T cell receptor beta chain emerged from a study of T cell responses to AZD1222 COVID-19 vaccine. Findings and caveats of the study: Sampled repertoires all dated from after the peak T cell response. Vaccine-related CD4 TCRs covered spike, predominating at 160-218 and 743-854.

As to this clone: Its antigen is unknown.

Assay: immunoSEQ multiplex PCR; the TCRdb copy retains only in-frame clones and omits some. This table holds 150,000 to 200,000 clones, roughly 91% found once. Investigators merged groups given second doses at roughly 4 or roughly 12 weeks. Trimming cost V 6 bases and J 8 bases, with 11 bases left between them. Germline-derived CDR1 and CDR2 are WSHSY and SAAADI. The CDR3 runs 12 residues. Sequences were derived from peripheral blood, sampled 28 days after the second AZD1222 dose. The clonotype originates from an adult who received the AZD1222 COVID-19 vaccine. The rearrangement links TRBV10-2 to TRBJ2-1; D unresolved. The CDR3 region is CASRPVRDEQFF. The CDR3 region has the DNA TGCGCCAGCAGACCTGTCCGGGATGAGCAGTTCTTC.